This entry lists 30 T cell receptor beta chains sequenced from one sample in a study of Ad26.COV2.S vaccination and SARS-CoV-2 variants. Some clones are missing from TCRdb's copy, which holds only in-frame ones; the method was immunoSEQ multiplex PCR. Of roughly 180,000 clones detected, roughly nine tenths appear once; the ten largest clones hold 4.5% to 7.5%. The sample consisted of peripheral blood, taken after recovery from COVID-19. These receptors originate from a human donor who had recovered from COVID-19.

V usage is TRBV30 and J usage is TRBJ2-3; D may be TRBD1 (5 bases). V was cut by 1 base and J by 7 bases, with 9 bases left in between. CDR3 size: 12 residues. Germline lookup yields CDR1 GTSNPN and CDR2 SVGIG (reference sequence). This CDR3 reads CAWSEPGHTQYF. In nucleotides, the CDR3 is TGTGCCTGGAGTGAACCAGGGCATACGCAGTATTTT.

The chain recombines TRBV18 with TRBJ1-2; the D gene is possibly TRBD1 (6 bases). V was cut by 1 base and J by 7 bases, with 10 bases left in between. The germline V gene encodes CDR1 KGHSH and CDR2 LQKENI. The CDR3 spans 13 residues. The DNA for the CDR3 is TGTGCCAGCTCACCACGGGGGGCAAGTGGCTACACCTTC. It yields the protein CASSPRGASGYTF.

The chain is built from TRBV5-4 and TRBJ2-3, with D unclear. This CDR3 region has 14 residues. Germline V gene data show CDR1 as SGHNT and CDR2 as YYREEE (reference sequence). Trimming took 4 bases from V and 1 from J, leaving 10 bases between them. The CDR3 loop reads CASSPRAGTDTQYF. CDR3 DNA: TGTGCCAGCAGCCCCCGTGCGGGCACAGATACGCAGTATTTT.

The chain recombines TRBV5-1 with TRBJ2-3; D unresolved. V shed 8 bases and J shed 1 base, with 5 bases lying between them. CDR1 is SGHRS, CDR2 YFSETQ, per germline. The CDR3 runs 11 residues. CDR3 region: CASTGTDTQYF. CDR3 sequence (DNA): TGCGCCAGTACGGGCACAGATACGCAGTATTTT.

The rearrangement links TRBV18 to TRBJ1-3; perhaps TRBD1 as D (6 bases). In germline, CDR1 is KGHSH, CDR2 LQKENI. V was clipped by 0 bases and J by 0 bases, with 9 bases between them. The CDR3 sequence is 16 residues long. Written as DNA, the CDR3 is TGTGCCAGCTCACCACCCAGGGGATTCTCTGGAAACACCATATATTTT. Protein: CASSPPRGFSGNTIYF.

This chain connects TRBV14 to TRBJ2-7; 9 bases are a match to TRBD2. Per the germline V gene, CDR1 is SGHDN and CDR2 is FVKESK. V lost 3 bases, J lost 1 base, and 10 bases stayed unmatched. CDR3 length equals 17 residues. CDR3 DNA: TGTGCCAGCAGCCAGCGGGAGGGCCATATTCGGTCCTACGAGCAGTACTTC. Protein product: CASSQREGHIRSYEQYF.

The chain uses TRBV7-9 and TRBJ2-7; no definite D call. The V gene's germline CDR1 is SEHNR and CDR2 FQNEAQ (reference sequence). The CDR3 length is 15 residues. V lost 4 bases, J lost 1 base, and 14 bases lay in between. CDR3 sequence: CASSSPQRPSYEQYF. In nucleotides, the CDR3 is TGTGCCAGCAGCTCCCCCCAGAGGCCATCCTACGAGCAGTACTTC.

The chain employs TRBV2 and TRBJ1-6; 8 nucleotides align to TRBD1. The V gene end was trimmed by 11 bases and the J gene end by 7 bases; junction bases not matched to a gene: 10. Germline assignment: CDR1 SNHLY and CDR2 FYNNEI. CDR3 length: 14 amino acids. The CDR3 nucleotides are TGTGCCGCCAAAGGACAGGGAGGGAATTCACCCCTCCACTTT. Amino acid sequence: CAAKGQGGNSPLHF.

The chain employs TRBV4-2 and TRBJ1-5, with TRBD1 as a possible D gene (5 bases). Germline-derived CDR1 and CDR2 are LGHNA and YNFKEQ. V was cut by 5 bases and J by 9 bases, with 14 bases left in between. The CDR3 is 13 amino acids. The CDR3 spells CASSGTVERPQHF. The CDR3 nucleotides read TGTGCCAGCAGCGGGACCGTTGAGAGGCCCCAGCATTTT.

The rearrangement joins TRBV2 to TRBJ1-2; TRBD1 might be the D (6 bases). The CDR3 length is 14 residues. The germline V gene has CDR1 SNHLY and CDR2 FYNNEI. Trimming stripped 2 bases from V and 4 bases from J, with 11 bases between. CDR3 region: CASSENRALYGYTF. Written as DNA, the CDR3 is TGTGCCAGCAGTGAAAACAGGGCCCTCTATGGCTACACCTTC.

The chain links TRBV29-1 to TRBJ1-3; no definite D call. V lost 2 bases and J lost 16, with 12 bases in between. This CDR3 is 10 amino acids long. Germline V gene data show CDR1 as SQVTM and CDR2 as ANQGSEA. Here the CDR3 reads CSVERVVGYF. Here the CDR3 DNA reads TGCAGCGTTGAAAGGGTAGTCGGCTATTTT.

This chain links TRBV19 with TRBJ2-1; 11 bases are shared with TRBD2. The CDR3 consists of 15 residues. The trim removed 2 bases at V and 6 bases at J, leaving 3 bases unmatched. The germline CDR1 and CDR2 sequences are LNHDA and SQIVND (reference sequence). CDR3 loop: CASSITSGRGNEQFF. Here the CDR3 DNA reads TGTGCCAGTAGTATAACTAGCGGGAGAGGCAATGAGCAGTTCTTC.

This chain uses TRBV27 with TRBJ2-2; D is perhaps TRBD1 (5 bases). Looked up from germline, CDR1 is MNHEY and CDR2 is SMNVEV (reference sequence). The V end lost 5 bases, the J end lost 6 bases, and 16 bases lay between the germline ends. CDR3 size: 15 residues. CDR3 residues: CASSPQQDPSGELFF. The CDR3, as DNA: TGTGCCAGCAGTCCACAACAGGATCCGTCCGGGGAGCTGTTTTTT.

This clone is a singleton in its sample. The chain links TRBV24-1 to TRBJ2-5; 8 nucleotides match TRBD2. Germline V gene data show CDR1 as KGHDR and CDR2 as SFDVKD. J was trimmed by 5 bases and V by 9 bases; bases with no gene match: 10. This CDR3 has 14 residues. The CDR3 here is CATSPGAGAETQYF. The CDR3 DNA sequence: TGTGCCACCTCACCCGGAGCGGGAGCCGAGACCCAGTACTTC.

The gene calls are TRBV28 and TRBJ2-4, with 7 positions matching TRBD1. This CDR3 spans 13 amino acids. From germline, CDR1 is MDHEN and CDR2 SYDVKM. J lost 13 bases, V lost 6 bases, and 12 bases had no gene match. DNA for the CDR3: TGTGCCAGCAGCCCCTCGCCCGACAGGGAGCAGTACTTC. Its translation is CASSPSPDREQYF.

This chain uses TRBV19 with TRBJ1-1; TRBD1 might be the D (6 bases). This CDR3 region has 15 residues. CDR1 is LNHDA, CDR2 SQIVND, per germline (reference sequence). V was clipped by 1 base and J by 5 bases, with 14 bases between them. The CDR3 DNA reads as TGTGCCAGTAGTATAGTCACAGGGACGAAGACTGAAGCTTTCTTT. Protein: CASSIVTGTKTEAFF.

The J gene is TRBJ2-1, the V gene TRBV6-5; weak D call: TRBD2 (5 bases). The germline V gene encodes CDR1 MNHEY and CDR2 SVGAGI. This CDR3 contains 15 residues. The ends were cut back, 6 bases at V and 7 bases at J, with 19 bases in the middle. The CDR3 DNA is TGTGCCAGCAGCTTTTACTTCGCGGGTGAGAATGAGCAGTTCTTC. Translated: CASSFYFAGENEQFF.

This chain links TRBV3-1 (or the pseudogene TRBV3-2) with TRBJ2-7; 13 nucleotides agree with TRBD2. There are 17 residues in the CDR3. V lost 0 bases and J lost 2; bases outside the gene matches: 4. Germline V gene lookup returns CDR1 LGHDT and CDR2 YNNKEL (reference sequence). CDR3 protein: CASSQERTSGGAYEQYF. As DNA, the CDR3 is TGTGCCAGCAGCCAAGAGAGGACTAGCGGGGGAGCCTACGAGCAGTACTTC.

V is TRBV19 and J is TRBJ2-1, with 7 bases matching TRBD2. Germline CDR1 LNHDA, CDR2 SQIVND (reference sequence). CDR3 length equals 14 residues. V was pared by 3 bases and J by 3 bases, with 2 bases of the junction left unmatched. The CDR3 reads CASSIRGSYNEQFF. CDR3 bases: TGTGCCAGTAGTATCCGCGGGAGCTACAATGAGCAGTTCTTC. The full variable domain, completed using reference TRBV19 and TRBJ2-1, is DGGITQSPKYLFRKEGQNVTLSCEQNLNHDAMYWYRQDPGQGLRLIYYSQIVNDFQKGDIAEGYSVSREKKESFPLTVTSAQKNPTAFYLCASSIRGSYNEQFFGPGTRLTVL.

The rearrangement uses TRBV5-1 and TRBJ2-2; D not resolved. Trimming stripped 1 base from V and 4 bases from J, with 11 bases between. Germline V gene data show CDR1 as SGHRS and CDR2 as YFSETQ. CDR3 size: 15 residues. The CDR3 loop reads CASSLYIVGTGELFF. The CDR3 DNA reads as TGCGCCAGCAGCTTGTACATAGTGGGCACCGGGGAGCTGTTTTTT.

The chain combines TRBV27 with TRBJ2-2, with D perhaps matching TRBD2 (5 bases). V lost 6 bases, J lost 0 bases, and 14 bases lay in between. Looked up from germline, CDR1 is MNHEY and CDR2 is SMNVEV (reference sequence). The length of the CDR3 is 16 residues. The DNA for the CDR3 is TGTGCCAGCAGGCGAAGCGGCCCGTCGAACACCGGGGAGCTGTTTTTT. Translation gives CASRRSGPSNTGELFF.

The genes are TRBV6-5 and TRBJ2-3; D is undetermined. V was clipped by 8 bases and J by 6 bases, with 18 bases between them. Germline CDR1 is MNHEY and CDR2 is SVGAGI. This CDR3 has 14 residues. CDR3 residues: CASRTYSRSDTQYF. In nucleotides, the CDR3 is TGTGCCAGCCGGACCTACTCTAGATCGGATACGCAGTATTTT.

The chain employs TRBV7-8 and TRBJ1-5, with a tentative D call TRBD1 (6 bases). V shed 1 base and J shed 4 bases, with 17 bases lying between them. From germline, CDR1 is SGHVS and CDR2 FQNEAQ. The CDR3 totals 17 residues. As DNA, the CDR3 is TGTGCCAGCAGCTTAGTAGGGAGGGGGGATCAAAATCAGCCCCAGCATTTT. The encoded protein is CASSLVGRGDQNQPQHF.

DNA for the CDR3: TGTGCCAGCAGCAAACTAGCGGGGGGGCCGAATGAGCAGTTCTTC. Protein product: CASSKLAGGPNEQFF. V is TRBV7-2 and J is TRBJ2-1, with TRBD2 matching over 13 bases. CDR3 length: 15 amino acids. CDR1 is SGHTA, CDR2 FQGNSA, per germline. The trim removed 5 bases at V and 7 bases at J, leaving 5 bases unmatched.

J is TRBJ2-3 and V is TRBV9; the match to TRBD2 covers 7 bases. The CDR3 spans 14 residues. Per the germline V gene, CDR1 is SGDLS and CDR2 is YYNGEE. The V segment lost 2 bases and the J segment 2 bases; nucleotides outside the gene matches: 2. CDR3 sequence: CASSVGTITDTQYF. CDR3 sequence (DNA): TGTGCCAGCAGCGTTGGGACTATCACAGATACGCAGTATTTT.

The chain is built from TRBV2 and TRBJ1-6; D not certain. V dropped 7 bases and J dropped 9 bases, with 10 bases sitting between them. This CDR3 spans 12 amino acids. Germline loops: CDR1 SNHLY, CDR2 FYNNEI. This chain's CDR3 is CASMGLSSPLHF. CDR3 nucleotides: TGTGCCAGCATGGGTTTGAGTTCACCCCTCCACTTT.

The rearrangement joins TRBV6-5 to TRBJ2-7, with D uncertain. The CDR3 loop spans 13 amino acids. The V and J ends lost 8 bases and 6 bases respectively, with 17 bases between them. From germline, CDR1 is MNHEY and CDR2 SVGAGI. CDR3 bases: TGTGCCAGCCGGCCCCCAAAGGGCTCCGAGCAGTACTTC. It is translated as CASRPPKGSEQYF.

V gene TRBV27 combines with J gene TRBJ1-1; D is uncertain. Trimming removed 5 bases at V and 1 base at J, with 11 bases between. Germline V gene lookup returns CDR1 MNHEY and CDR2 SMNVEV (reference sequence). The length of the CDR3 is 14 residues. DNA for the CDR3: TGTGCCAGCAGTCCCTCACAGTGGAACACTGAAGCTTTCTTT. Amino acid sequence: CASSPSQWNTEAFF.

The chain joins TRBV7-9 to TRBJ2-5, with unresolved D. Between the trimmed V and J ends, which lost 4 bases and 4 bases, there was a span of 7 bases. Germline loops: CDR1 SEHNR, CDR2 FQNEAQ (reference sequence). The CDR3 runs to 12 residues. CDR3 DNA: TGTGCCAGCAGCTCGATGGGAGAGACCCAGTACTTC. It translates to CASSSMGETQYF.

The rearrangement uses TRBV2 and TRBJ2-3; 11 positions agree with TRBD2. The CDR3 loop spans 15 amino acids. The germline V gene encodes CDR1 SNHLY and CDR2 FYNNEI. After removal of 8 bases from V and 5 bases from J, the junction contained 9 bases not matched to a gene. The CDR3 DNA is TGTGCCAGCCTTGGAGTAGCGGGAGGGCAAGATACGCAGTATTTT. It encodes CASLGVAGGQDTQYF.